The clone carrying this TCR beta chain ranks as large. These data are taken from a study of T cell repertoires and HLA-DP antigens. Clones were sequenced by immunoSEQ multiplex PCR, and TCRdb holds only the in-frame ones, with some missing. This sample has fewer than 2,500 clones; about 81% occur once, and the top ten carry 28%. Germline-derived CDR1 and CDR2 are MNHEY and SVGAGI. The trim removed 4 bases at V and 5 bases at J, leaving 7 bases unmatched. The length of the CDR3 is 15 residues. CD4+ cells expanded for more than 13 days were restimulated roughly a day with allogeneic-DPB1 HeLa cells. Cells were stimulated with HeLa cells transduced with HLA-DPA1/DPB1, HLA-DM, invariant chain and CD80.

Sample: CD137- CD4+ T cells from cultured PBMCs. V gene TRBV6-5 combines with J gene TRBJ1-1; 10 bases align to TRBD1. This TCR was recovered from a woman under 30 in good health and CMV-seronegative. DNA of the CDR3: TGTGCCAGCAGTTGGGGGGACAGGGGATTGACTGAAGCTTTCTTT. Protein sequence: CASSWGDRGLTEAFF.